A selection of T cell receptor beta chains follows, all from one sample in a study of beta chain features in type 1 diabetes. TCRdb's copy holds only in-frame clones and misses some; the assay was immunoSEQ multiplex PCR. The table shows a few hundred thousand clones, with around 13% occurring only once. Sequencing input: naive CD4+ T cells from blood. The receptors originated from a man under 40 in good health. Each CDR3 is given with its conserved first and last residue. Some rows mark clone size as missing; the rest say once, few, many or name a class of expanded clone.

j_gene	abundance	v_gene	CDR3aa
TRBJ2-7	-	TRBV23-1	CASGPRRPVYEQYF
TRBJ1-1	-	TRBV7-2	CASSSDPNTEAFF
TRBJ1-4	-	TRBV5-4	CASSRRQGAPEKLFF
TRBJ2-5	-	TRBV5-1	CASSLAAGEETQYF
TRBJ1-1	few	TRBV14	CASSHGGTEAFF
TRBJ2-5	-	TRBV6-6	CATGASRDQETQYF
TRBJ2-1	-	TRBV6-5	CASSTGLANYNEQFF
TRBJ2-7	few	TRBV6-6	CASSAGYEQYF
TRBJ2-2	-	TRBV29-1	CSVVSVLLGTGELFF
TRBJ2-4	-	TRBV7-2	CASSPMAGTGSKNIQYF
TRBJ1-1	-	TRBV7-8	CASSLARAGTEAFF
TRBJ2-3	-	TRBV6-1	CASWGGTDTQYF
TRBJ2-3	-	TRBV18	CASSPPGLAGGTDTQYF
TRBJ2-5	-	TRBV10-3	CAISPGTGARNNAQETQYF
TRBJ2-3	-	TRBV7-2	CASNLAGTHTDTQYF
TRBJ1-4	few	TRBV9	CASSARGSNEKLFF
TRBJ2-1	-	TRBV9	CASSATSGGYNEQFF
TRBJ1-2	-	TRBV7-2	CASSLGGSYGYTF
TRBJ2-1	-	TRBV6-5	CASSYPLAGYNEQFF
TRBJ1-5	-	TRBV4-3	CASSQRTGDQPQHF
TRBJ1-2	few	TRBV30	CACMTGDYGYTF
TRBJ2-3	-	TRBV4-1	CASSHDRPDTQYF
TRBJ2-7	few	TRBV9	CASSVTGLSYEQYF
TRBJ1-5	-	TRBV15	CATSRTGSNQPQHF
TRBJ2-3	-	TRBV6-6	CASSYGSDTQYF
TRBJ1-2	few	TRBV10-3	CAISESSAVNYGYTF
TRBJ1-1	few	TRBV2	CASSEDGQGMNTEAFF
TRBJ2-3	-	TRBV15	CATSRAGGAVTDTQYF
TRBJ1-1	-	TRBV5-4	CASSLDPTGMNTEAFF
TRBJ2-3	-	TRBV20-1	CSARESGGQYF
TRBJ2-4	-	TRBV2	CASRHGTGTSNIQYF
TRBJ2-6	few	TRBV11-2	CASRLPERGTGANVLTF
TRBJ2-5	-	TRBV19	CASRVPQETQYF
TRBJ2-7	-	TRBV4-1	CASSQEATIVPQQYF
TRBJ2-1	-	TRBV18	CASSPAGSSYNEQFF
TRBJ2-1	-	TRBV9	CASSVESGRAGEQFF
TRBJ2-5	few	TRBV6-5	CASSYYVGVEETQYF
TRBJ2-7	few	TRBV2	CASNSFSYEQYF
TRBJ2-5	many	TRBV10-3	CAISESGETQYF
TRBJ2-3	-	TRBV18	CASSPRTGGSTDTQYF
TRBJ2-5	-	TRBV9	CASSRGVVETQYF
TRBJ1-1	few	TRBV5-1	CASSSGHDTEAFF
TRBJ2-1	-	TRBV5-5	CASSLVVEVPSYEQFF
TRBJ1-6	-	TRBV28	CASIPGQVFSPLHF
TRBJ2-7	few	TRBV29-1	CSVGAPGQGAWEQYF
TRBJ2-5	-	TRBV7-8	CASSGLKETQYF
TRBJ2-5	few	TRBV7-2	CASSLLKTQYF
TRBJ1-1	-	TRBV19	CASSITVNTEAFF
TRBJ2-1	-	TRBV28	CASRGAYEQFF
TRBJ2-7	few	TRBV11-2	CASSLESRLSYEQYF
TRBJ2-3	few	TRBV7-9	CASSSNGWRTDTQYF
TRBJ1-4	few	TRBV2	CASSKDRDGEKLFF